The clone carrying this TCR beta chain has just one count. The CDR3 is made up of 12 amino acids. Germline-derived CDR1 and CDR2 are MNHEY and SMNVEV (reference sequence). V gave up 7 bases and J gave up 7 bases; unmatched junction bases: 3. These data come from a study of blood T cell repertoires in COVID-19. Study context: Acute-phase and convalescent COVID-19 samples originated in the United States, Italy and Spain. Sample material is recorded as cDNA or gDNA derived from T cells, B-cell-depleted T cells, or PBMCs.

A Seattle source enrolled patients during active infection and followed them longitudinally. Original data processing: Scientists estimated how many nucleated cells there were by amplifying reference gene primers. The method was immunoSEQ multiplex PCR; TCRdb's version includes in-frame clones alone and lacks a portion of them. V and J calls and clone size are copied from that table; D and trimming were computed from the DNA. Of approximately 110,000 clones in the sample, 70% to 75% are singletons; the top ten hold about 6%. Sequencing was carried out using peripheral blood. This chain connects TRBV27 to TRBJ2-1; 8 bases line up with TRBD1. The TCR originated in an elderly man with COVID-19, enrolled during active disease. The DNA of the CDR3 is TGTGCCAGCAAGCAGGGGGCAAATGAGCAGTTCTTC. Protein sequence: CASKQGANEQFF.